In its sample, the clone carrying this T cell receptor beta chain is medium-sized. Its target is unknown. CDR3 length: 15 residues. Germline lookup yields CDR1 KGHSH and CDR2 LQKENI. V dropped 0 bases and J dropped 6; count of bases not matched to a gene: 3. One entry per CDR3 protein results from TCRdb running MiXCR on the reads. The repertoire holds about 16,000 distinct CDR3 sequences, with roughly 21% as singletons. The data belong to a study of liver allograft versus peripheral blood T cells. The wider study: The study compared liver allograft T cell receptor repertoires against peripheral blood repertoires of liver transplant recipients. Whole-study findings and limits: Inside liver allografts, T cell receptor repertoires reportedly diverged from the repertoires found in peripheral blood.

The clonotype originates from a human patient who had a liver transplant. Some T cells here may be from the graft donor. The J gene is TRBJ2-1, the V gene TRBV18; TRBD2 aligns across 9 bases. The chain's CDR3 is CASSPPSGSLNEQFF. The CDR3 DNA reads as TGTGCCAGCTCACCACCTAGCGGGAGCCTCAATGAGCAGTTCTTC.